A single sample gave rise to the 30 T cell receptor beta chains below, sequenced in a study of blood T cells in healthy people across ages. Combining a sample-barcoded 5' primer with a J-beta primer mix, a second PCR ran for roughly 6 to 12 cycles. TCRdb called the 5' RACE reads again in MiXCR, with one record for every CDR3 protein. The table records 800,000 to 950,000 distinct CDR3 sequences, under 35% of them present only once. These same records also appear under a second study, on T cells of mothers and their children.

The specimen was blood. The receptor source for this set is a woman between 35 and 50 years old in good health.

Turning to this clonotype: A much bigger clone sits one base away, suggesting this may be a read error. The genes are TRBV21-1 and TRBJ2-1; no check of the table's D call, TRBD1, against the DNA was made. TRBV21-1 is noted as a pseudogene. This CDR3 comprises 15 residues. The CDR3 nucleotides are TGTGCCAGCAGCATGCGGGACAGGGGGCGTAATGAGCAGTTCTTC. Translation gives CASSMRDRGRNEQFF.

This clonotype was observed at least ten times. The rearrangement joins TRBV29-1 to TRBJ2-7, with a possible D match to TRBD1 (6 bases). The V gene lost 0 bases and the J gene lost 2 bases, with 11 bases spanning the gap. From germline, CDR1 is SQVTM and CDR2 ANQGSEA. The CDR3 extends over 14 amino acids. The CDR3, as DNA: TGCAGCGTTGAAGATCCAACAGGGCCCTACGAGCAGTACTTC. It specifies CSVEDPTGPYEQYF.

V and J are TRBV7-8 and TRBJ1-2; D is uncertain. Germline CDR1 and CDR2: SGHVS and FQNEAQ. This CDR3 comprises 11 residues. Trimming stripped 3 bases from V and 8 bases from J, with 7 bases between. CDR3 bases: TGTGCCAGCAGCTTCAGACGGGGCTACACCTTC. It specifies CASSFRRGYTF.

This clonotype was seen a few times. With a much larger clone just one base away, this may be a read error. The V call is TRBV28, the J call TRBJ2-1, with 7 positions matching TRBD1. The DNA matches TRBJ2-7 better at its end, which makes the J call doubtful. The CDR3 is 17 amino acids. Germline V gene lookup returns CDR1 MDHEN and CDR2 SYDVKM. The CDR3 coding sequence is TGTGCCAGCACCTCAGGGGGACAGCTAAACTCCTACAATGAGCAGTACTTC. This sequence encodes CASTSGGQLNSYNEQYF.

This clonotype appeared a few times. The chain combines TRBV29-1 with TRBJ1-2; 8 bases match TRBD1. CDR3 length: 12 amino acids. Germline trimming cut 4 bases from V and 5 bases from J; bases unmatched to any gene: 3. CDR1 is SQVTM, CDR2 ANQGSEA, per germline. The CDR3 loop is CSVVQGVYGYTF. CDR3 coding DNA: TGCAGCGTTGTACAGGGGGTATATGGCTACACCTTC.

The chain couples TRBV7-6 to TRBJ1-2; D not resolved. The CDR3 covers 15 residues. V was clipped by 1 base and J by 1 base, with 10 bases between them. In germline, CDR1 is SGHVS, CDR2 FNYEAQ. The CDR3 bases are TGTGCCAGCAGCTTAGGTCAGGCAGATAACTATGGCTACACCTTC. It translates to CASSLGQADNYGYTF.

On this clonotype: A much larger clonotype is one base distant, so this may be a read error. The chain uses TRBV29-1 and TRBJ2-1; 12 bases are shared with TRBD2. This CDR3 is 14 amino acids long. Germline V gene lookup returns CDR1 SQVTM and CDR2 ANQGSEA. After removal of 6 bases from V and 9 bases from J, the junction contained 9 bases not matched to a gene. The chain's CDR3 is CSVQGLAGRGEQFF. The CDR3 region has the DNA TGCAGCGTCCAGGGACTAGCGGGCCGCGGTGAGCAGTTCTTC.

This clonotype came up once. This may be a read error, as it is one base from a much larger clone. The chain recombines TRBV20-1 with TRBJ2-7, with 7 bases fitting TRBD1. The DNA end lines up better with TRBJ2-5; the J call may be wrong. Germline V CDR1 and CDR2: DFQATT, SNEGSKA (reference sequence). CDR3 length: 13 amino acids. CDR3 loop: CSTSDREFATQYF. The CDR3 region has the DNA TGCAGTACTAGTGACAGGGAATTTGCGACCCAGTACTTC.

The chain uses TRBV7-3 and TRBJ1-2; D is ambiguous. The CDR3 has 13 amino acids. Germline values: CDR1 SGHTA, CDR2 FQGTGA. With 2 bases removed from V and 10 bases from J, the gap between germline ends came to 14 bases. In DNA, the CDR3 is TGTGCCAGCAGCTTAGATGGATTGAGCGACTACACCTTC. Protein: CASSLDGLSDYTF. Looking up the rest from reference TRBV7-3 and TRBJ1-2 gives the full variable domain: GAGVSQTPSNKVTEKGKYVELRCDPISGHTALYWYRQSLGQGPEFLIYFQGTGAADDSGLPNDRFFAVRPEGSVSTLKIQRTERGDSAVYLCASSLDGLSDYTFGSGTRLTVV.

This clonotype showed up many times. This chain links TRBV20-1 with TRBJ1-2; a possible D gene is TRBD1 (6 bases). Deletions cut 4 bases from V and 0 bases from J, with 21 bases between. The CDR3 length is 17 residues. Germline loops: CDR1 DFQATT, CDR2 SNEGSKA (reference sequence). The CDR3 nucleotides read TGCAGTGCTACCCTAGGGCGTGGCAGGGGATCTAACTATGGCTACACCTTC. This encodes CSATLGRGRGSNYGYTF.

This sequence joins TRBV20-1 and TRBJ1-1; the D is unclear. The germline V and J ends were trimmed by 5 bases and 0 bases, with 13 bases remaining between them. Germline V gene lookup returns CDR1 DFQATT and CDR2 SNEGSKA (reference sequence). The CDR3 runs 14 residues. The CDR3: CSADLGRLNTEAFF. The CDR3 coding sequence is TGCAGTGCTGACCTCGGAAGATTGAACACTGAAGCTTTCTTT.

J is TRBJ1-2 and V is TRBV20-1; maybe TRBD1 (5 bases). Per germline, CDR1 DFQATT and CDR2 SNEGSKA (reference sequence). V was cut by 5 bases and J by 8 bases, with 24 bases left in between. The CDR3 sequence is 15 residues long. The CDR3 DNA follows: TGCAGTGCTCACCCCCCGGGGAGGGGCGGCAAAGGCTACACCTTC. Translating it yields CSAHPPGRGGKGYTF.

For this clonotype: It may be a read error: a sequence one base away is much more abundant. The chain links TRBV28 to TRBJ2-7, with D uncertain. Germline CDR1 reads MDHEN; CDR2 reads SYDVKM. This CDR3 contains 14 residues. CDR3 bases: TGTGCCAGCAGCCTTCCCGACGTATCCTACGGGCAGTACTTC. Encoded protein: CASSLPDVSYGQYF. The variable domain in full, completed from reference TRBV28 and TRBJ2-7, reads DVKVTQSSRYLVKRTGEKVFLECVQDMDHENMFWYRQDPGLGLRLIYFSYDVKMKEKGDIPEGYSVSREKKERFSLILESASTNQTSMYLCASSLPDVSYGQYFGPGTRLTVT.

The CDR3 loop reads CSATLGGGGNSPLHF. The CDR3 region has the DNA TGCAGTGCTACTCTTGGAGGGGGTGGAAATTCACCCCTCCACTTT. This sequence joins TRBV20-1 and TRBJ1-6, with D tentatively TRBD1 (6 bases). Germline-derived CDR1 and CDR2 are DFQATT and SNEGSKA (reference sequence). The CDR3 contains 15 residues. V was trimmed by 4 bases and J by 7 bases, leaving 17 bases between them.

In its sample, this clonotype was seen a few times. The chain uses TRBV9 and TRBJ2-3; D is possibly TRBD1 or TRBD2 (5 bases each). The CDR3 sequence is 16 residues long. CDR1 is SGDLS, CDR2 YYNGEE, per germline. The V and J ends lost 2 bases and 2 bases respectively, with 15 bases between them. CDR3 nucleotide sequence: TGTGCCAGCAGCGTGGGGACGGACTTATACACAGATACGCAGTATTTT. Translation: CASSVGTDLYTDTQYF.

This clonotype occurred a few times. The V and J genes are TRBV10-3 and TRBJ1-4, with D perhaps matching TRBD1 (6 bases). This CDR3 comprises 16 residues. Germline CDR1 and CDR2: ENHRY and SYGVKD. Trimming removed 2 bases from V and 5 bases from J, with 15 bases in between. CDR3 loop: CAISERGRGGNEKLFF. As DNA, the CDR3 is TGTGCCATCAGTGAGCGGGGCAGGGGCGGGAATGAAAAACTGTTTTTT.

This clonotype has ten or more counts. The chain has TRBV16 and TRBJ1-6; no definite D call. Germline V gene sequence: CDR1 KGHSY, CDR2 FQNENV. This CDR3 is built from 13 residues. With 0 bases removed from V and 13 bases from J, the gap between germline ends came to 10 bases. The CDR3 here is CASSQSKDLPLHF. The CDR3 DNA reads as TGTGCCAGCAGCCAATCGAAAGACCTTCCCCTCCACTTT.

A remark on this clonotype: Since a much larger clone is just one base distant, this may be a read error. The V and J genes are TRBV10-3 and TRBJ2-5; no definite D call. The CDR3 runs 14 residues. Germline CDR1 reads ENHRY; CDR2 reads SYGVKD. Trimming took 8 bases from V and 3 from J, leaving 16 bases between them. The CDR3 is CAIGGIVTKETQYF. CDR3 bases: TGTGCCATCGGTGGAATCGTTACAAAAGAGACCCAGTACTTC.

This clonotype was picked up many times. The chain links TRBV20-1 to TRBJ2-1, with D perhaps matching TRBD1 (5 bases). Germline V gene sequence: CDR1 DFQATT, CDR2 SNEGSKA (reference sequence). V was clipped by 4 bases and J by 7 bases, with 11 bases between them. CDR3 length equals 12 residues. The CDR3 sequence: CSAKGALNEQFF. The CDR3 coding sequence is TGCAGTGCTAAAGGGGCGTTGAATGAGCAGTTCTTC.

In DNA form, the CDR3 reads TGTGCCAGCAGTTACGCCGCCGGGACAGGGCAAGAGACCCAGTACTTC. It encodes CASSYAAGTGQETQYF. V is TRBV12-3 or TRBV12-4 and J is TRBJ2-5, with 9 bases matching TRBD1. The junction had 8 bases not matched to a gene; V was cut back by 4 bases and J by 2 bases. The CDR3 extends over 16 amino acids.

This clonotype was recorded a few times. The CDR3 is CASSTYTMNTEAFF. The CDR3 nucleotides read TGTGCCAGCAGTACATATACCATGAACACTGAAGCTTTCTTT. This sequence joins TRBV6-5 and TRBJ1-1; D not resolved. This CDR3 is built from 14 residues. The germline V gene encodes CDR1 MNHEY and CDR2 SVGAGI. V was shortened by 5 bases and J by 0 bases, with 10 bases between the two germline ends.

This chain links TRBV10-3 with TRBJ2-7; 10 bases align to TRBD1. Germline values: CDR1 ENHRY, CDR2 SYGVKD. The V and J ends lost 6 bases and 2 bases, in that order; junction bases with no gene match: 7. CDR3 length: 15 amino acids. The CDR3 protein is CAIRSRDRGAYEQYF. CDR3 bases: TGTGCCATCAGGAGCCGGGACAGGGGAGCCTACGAGCAGTACTTC.

Notes on this clonotype: One end of the junction does not line up with germline, which may come from a read error. The gene calls are TRBV3-1 and TRBJ1-1, with 7 bases that match TRBD1. Germline-derived CDR1 and CDR2 are LGHDT and YNNKEL (reference sequence). There are 15 residues in the CDR3. CDR3 nucleotides: TGTGCCAGCAGCCCTATGGACAGGATGAACACTAAAGCTTTCTTT. This codes for CASSPMDRMNTKAFF.

The chain combines TRBV5-4 with TRBJ2-2; 10 nucleotides align to TRBD1. The CDR3 has 15 amino acids. Per germline, CDR1 SGHNT and CDR2 YYREEE (reference sequence). V gave up 4 bases and J gave up 4 bases; unmatched junction bases: 4. CDR3 loop: CASSRQGARTGELFF. The CDR3 coding sequence is TGTGCCAGCAGCAGACAGGGGGCGCGCACCGGGGAGCTGTTTTTT.

This clonotype showed up just a few times. The rearrangement links TRBV7-6 to TRBJ2-2; D call uncertain. CDR1 and CDR2 from the germline V gene are SGHVS and FNYEAQ. With 5 bases removed from V and 5 bases from J, the gap between germline ends came to 9 bases. This CDR3 region has 13 residues. The CDR3 reads CASSPIRTGELFF. In DNA form, the CDR3 reads TGTGCCAGCAGCCCCATCCGAACCGGGGAGCTGTTTTTT.

The V gene is TRBV12-3 or TRBV12-4, the J gene TRBJ1-2; D might be TRBD1 (6 bases). The CDR3 sequence is 13 residues long. Trimming left V 6 bases short and J 1 base short, with 9 bases between. The CDR3 is CASRAGDNYGYTF. Written as DNA, the CDR3 is TGTGCCAGCAGGGCAGGGGATAACTATGGCTACACCTTC.

This clonotype was found a few times. The rearrangement joins TRBV7-2 to TRBJ2-3, with D unresolved. Trimming stripped 5 bases from V and 4 bases from J, with 10 bases between. The CDR3 length is 13 residues. Germline values: CDR1 SGHTA, CDR2 FQGNSA. The CDR3, as DNA: TGTGCCAGCAGCCGCAGTTTTGCAGATACGCAGTATTTT. Translated, it gives CASSRSFADTQYF.

Comments on this clonotype: With a much larger clone just one base away, this may be a read error. V is TRBV12-3 or TRBV12-4 and J is TRBJ2-3, with TRBD2 matching over 8 bases. The CDR3 has 15 residues. The J segment lost 2 bases and the V segment lost 7 bases, leaving 8 bases of the junction unmatched. The CDR3 DNA reads as TGTGCCAGCATCCAAGCGGGAGTATCCACAGATACGCAGTATTTT. Encoded protein: CASIQAGVSTDTQYF.

Notes on this clonotype: It may be a read error: a sequence one base away is much more abundant. This sequence joins TRBV28 and TRBJ2-3; D remains ambiguous. Germline CDR1 and CDR2: MDHEN and SYDVKM. This CDR3 has 12 residues. V lost 4 bases and J 6 bases, leaving 8 bases between the germline ends. In DNA, the CDR3 is TGTGCCAGCAGTTCCATCCGCGATACGCAGTATTTT. This codes for CASSSIRDTQYF.

The chain joins TRBV29-1 to TRBJ1-4; TRBD1 matches at 7 bases. The CDR3 spans 15 residues. V gave up 7 bases and J gave up 5 bases; unmatched junction bases: 13. Germline V gene sequence: CDR1 SQVTM, CDR2 ANQGSEA. The CDR3 bases are TGCAGCGCCACCACCCAGACAGGGAACAATGAAAAACTGTTTTTT. Encoded protein: CSATTQTGNNEKLFF.